A selection of T cell receptor beta chains follows, all from one sample in a study of blood T cell repertoires in COVID-19. Data came from immunoSEQ multiplex PCR; TCRdb stores just in-frame clones and leaves some out. The sample records about 70,000 clones, roughly 80% being singletons. Sequenced material: peripheral blood. Receptors were obtained from a woman older than 75 with active or convalescent COVID-19. Both conserved end residues are part of each CDR3. Fields, in order: V gene, D gene, CDR3 length, CDR3 protein. The D gene is left open where the match is weak.

TRBV7-2 TRBD1 12 CASSPQGFGYTF
TRBV19 - 13 CASSNFQGTEAFF
TRBV19 TRBD1 15 CASSSPTGALREAFF
TRBV14 - 12 CASSDTWTVSYF
TRBV30 - 13 CVLSHPPSGEQFF
TRBV19 - 14 CASSAGQSSYEQYF
TRBV3-1/TRBV3-2 TRBD2 16 CASSLVAGAYYNEQFF
TRBV7-9 - 13 CASSLANGDTQYF
TRBV6-2/TRBV6-3 - 14 CASSQLALTGELFF
TRBV27 - 13 CASSPTVNQPQHF
TRBV28 - 15 CASSLQGRWGETQYF
TRBV2 - 16 CASSELFGVSNQPQHF
TRBV7-9 TRBD1 15 CASTQQGADTGELFF
TRBV7-2 - 14 CASSRGSSYNEQFF
TRBV6-5 - 13 CASRNPGVAEAFF
TRBV30 TRBD1 12 CACRTGGVGYTF
TRBV3-1/TRBV3-2 - 11 CASSQSETQYF
TRBV7-8 - 17 CASSLVGGSYSGNTIYF
TRBV6-6 TRBD2 15 CASSSGRTLTGELFF
TRBV18 TRBD1 16 CASSRDFTGQDTEAFF
TRBV7-8 - 13 CASSPLKNTEAFF
TRBV10-3 - 13 CAIRSDTNYGYTF
TRBV7-2 TRBD2 14 CASRSGSQVGELFF
TRBV28 - 13 CASSLVNSYGYTF
TRBV2 TRBD2 14 CASSEGTSGMREFF
TRBV28 - 15 CASSSGGGGTGELFF
TRBV4-3 TRBD2 16 CASSQELAGVSYEQYF
TRBV6-6 TRBD2 14 CASSTGTSSYEQYF
TRBV6-5 - 15 CASSYSNRARDTQYF
TRBV11-3 TRBD2 15 CASSLRLAGADEQFF
TRBV4-1 TRBD2 19 CASSQARLAGDGYQETQYF
TRBV6-2/TRBV6-3 - 13 CASSRSQESPLHF
TRBV7-2 - 15 CASSSSLGAYNEQFF
TRBV11-2 TRBD1 15 CASSLGGTGVDTQYF
TRBV10-3 - 13 CATRGTDTGELFF
TRBV7-8 - 13 CASSTNMNTEAFF
TRBV3-1/TRBV3-2 - 13 CASRYTGRETQYF
TRBV19 - 13 CASTADNYNEQFF
TRBV2 - 14 CASSEGTQNQPQHF
TRBV28 TRBD1 15 CASSFNRGGANVLTF
TRBV19 TRBD1 13 CATLGQGAIEQYF
TRBV5-6 TRBD1 14 CASSLRTGTQPQHF
TRBV28 TRBD1 18 CASNTTPGTGTINYGYTF
TRBV11-3 TRBD2 19 CASSLPGLAGERGKNIQYF
TRBV5-1 - 13 CASSRGSTDTQYF
TRBV9 TRBD2 16 CASTLREGANTGELFF
TRBV25-1 - 14 CASSPRTGHTEAFF
TRBV5-6 - 16 CASTRWASPYNSPLHF
TRBV5-1 - 14 CASSTPGSGNTIYF
TRBV7-2 - 16 CASSPWGTASNTEAFF
TRBV18 TRBD1 12 CASSSGTGEAFF
TRBV27 TRBD1 15 CASKLRTGEKGKLFF
TRBV28 - 13 CASSVSSTDTQYF
TRBV7-3 TRBD1 13 CASSSTGANEQFF
TRBV5-1 - 15 CASSLARGSGYEQYF